This entry lists 21 T cell receptor beta chains sequenced from one sample in a study of T cell responses to AZD1222 COVID-19 vaccine. Profiled with immunoSEQ multiplex PCR; TCRdb holds only in-frame clones, not every one. The sample includes 250,000 to 300,000 clones, 94% of them seen just once. This material consisted of peripheral blood, taken 28 days after the second AZD1222 dose. These receptors were taken from an adult who received the AZD1222 COVID-19 vaccine.

The V gene is TRBV19, the J gene TRBJ1-1; the D is unclear. CDR1 and CDR2 from the germline V gene are LNHDA and SQIVND (reference sequence). V lost 6 bases to trimming and J lost 2 bases, with 10 bases between them. The CDR3 extends over 13 amino acids. The CDR3 protein is CASRSRSNTEAFF. CDR3 DNA: TGTGCCAGTAGGTCCAGGAGCAACACTGAAGCTTTCTTT. Combining the CDR3 with reference TRBV19 and TRBJ1-1 gives the whole variable domain DGGITQSPKYLFRKEGQNVTLSCEQNLNHDAMYWYRQDPGQGLRLIYYSQIVNDFQKGDIAEGYSVSREKKESFPLTVTSAQKNPTAFYLCASRSRSNTEAFFGQGTRLTVV.

The chain uses TRBV5-8 and TRBJ1-3; no clear D gene. The CDR3 is 16 residues long. Germline V CDR1 and CDR2: SGHTS, YDEGEE. V lost 7 bases and J lost 0, with 17 bases in between. The CDR3 DNA follows: TGTGCCAGCGGAAGACCTGCCGCCTCCTCTGGAAACACCATATATTTT. Protein: CASGRPAASSGNTIYF.

The sample holds one count of this clone. The chain employs TRBV7-9 and TRBJ2-3, with 8 bases fitting TRBD2. V lost 8 bases, J lost 2 bases, and 6 bases stayed unmatched. CDR1 and CDR2 from the germline V gene are SEHNR and FQNEAQ (reference sequence). The CDR3 spans 14 residues. The DNA for the CDR3 is TGTGCCAGCCCTGGAGCGGGAGCCACAGATACGCAGTATTTT. As protein: CASPGAGATDTQYF.

The chain joins TRBV5-6 to TRBJ1-2, with TRBD1 matching 8 bases. Unmatched junction bases numbered 5, after V lost 2 bases and J lost 8 bases. The CDR3 runs to 13 residues. The V gene's germline CDR1 is SGHDT and CDR2 YYEEEE. CDR3 in amino acids: CASSLGQGGGYTF. DNA of the CDR3: TGTGCCAGCAGCTTAGGACAGGGTGGAGGCTACACCTTC.

The chain carries TRBV5-1 and TRBJ2-2; D uncertain. This CDR3 has 14 amino acids. Per the germline V gene, CDR1 is SGHRS and CDR2 is YFSETQ. V was clipped by 0 bases and J by 5 bases, with 8 bases between them. CDR3 DNA: TGCGCCAGCAGCTTGGTCGTGGGGACCGGGGAGCTGTTTTTT. It specifies CASSLVVGTGELFF.

CDR3 nucleotides: TGTGCCAGCAGTGAAAGTCCACAAGATACGCAGTATTTT. It codes for CASSESPQDTQYF. The J gene is TRBJ2-3, the V gene TRBV25-1; D is undetermined. The CDR3 is made up of 13 amino acids. Trimming pared 2 bases from V and 5 bases from J, leaving 8 bases between. Germline loops: CDR1 MGHDK, CDR2 SYGVNS.

This rearrangement joins TRBV18 to TRBJ2-2; 9 bases map to TRBD2. The J segment lost 5 bases and the V segment lost 2 bases, leaving 6 bases of the junction unmatched. CDR3 length equals 16 residues. The germline V gene encodes CDR1 KGHSH and CDR2 LQKENI. The CDR3 here is CASSPETGLATGELFF. The CDR3 DNA sequence: TGTGCCAGCTCACCAGAGACGGGACTAGCTACCGGGGAGCTGTTTTTT.

The chain recombines TRBV27 with TRBJ1-6; a weak D match, TRBD1 (6 bases). Per germline, CDR1 MNHEY and CDR2 SMNVEV (reference sequence). The CDR3 has 14 amino acids. V was cut by 5 bases and J by 7 bases, with 12 bases left in between. CDR3 region: CASSPQGTNSPLHF. DNA for the CDR3: TGTGCCAGCAGTCCGCAGGGGACCAATTCACCCCTCCACTTT.

The chain has TRBV11-1 and TRBJ1-3; D ambiguous. CDR3 length: 12 amino acids. The V end lost 4 bases, the J end lost 11 bases, and 12 bases lay between the germline ends. Germline CDR1 SGHAT, CDR2 FQDESV (reference sequence). CDR3 DNA sequence: TGTGCCAGCAGCTCAAACGAGGGTGCCATATATTTT. Translated: CASSSNEGAIYF.

In nucleotides, the CDR3 is TGTGCCAGCAGCTTCCCCGGGACAGGGAGTAACACTGAAGCTTTCTTT. Translation: CASSFPGTGSNTEAFF. The rearrangement links TRBV5-4 to TRBJ1-1, with 9 bases fitting TRBD1. CDR1 and CDR2 (germline): SGHNT, YYREEE (reference sequence). V lost 2 bases, J lost 2 bases, and 7 bases stayed unmatched. CDR3 size: 16 residues. Looking up the rest from reference TRBV5-4 and TRBJ1-1 gives the full variable domain: ETGVTQSPTHLIKTRGQQVTLRCSSQSGHNTVSWYQQALGQGPQFIFQYYREEENGRGNFPPRFSGLQFPNYSSELNVNALELDDSALYLCASSFPGTGSNTEAFFGQGTRLTVV.

The rearrangement links TRBV28 to TRBJ2-1; 9 bases are a match to TRBD1. The germline gives CDR1 MDHEN, CDR2 SYDVKM. CDR3 length equals 17 residues. Trimming took 4 bases from V and 4 from J; bases not matched to a gene: 11. CDR3 DNA sequence: TGTGCCAGCAGTTCAGTTTGGACAGGGGAAAGATACAATGAGCAGTTCTTC. As protein: CASSSVWTGERYNEQFF.

The V and J genes are TRBV28 and TRBJ2-1; 9 nucleotides align to TRBD2. The V gene end was trimmed by 6 bases and the J gene end by 13 bases; junction bases not matched to a gene: 10. The CDR3 has 13 amino acids. Germline V gene lookup returns CDR1 MDHEN and CDR2 SYDVKM. CDR3 region: CASSPSGIERQFF. CDR3 nucleotide sequence: TGTGCCAGCAGCCCTAGCGGGATCGAAAGACAGTTCTTC.

V is TRBV4-1 and J is TRBJ2-7, with D possibly being TRBD2 (6 bases). Germline assignment: CDR1 MGHRA and CDR2 YSYEKL. This CDR3 has 14 residues. V lost 4 bases and J 4 bases, leaving 14 bases between the germline ends. CDR3 bases: TGCGCCAGCAGCCTACCGACCGGAGGGTACGAGCAGTACTTC. Protein sequence: CASSLPTGGYEQYF.

The chain has TRBV7-9 and TRBJ2-1; TRBD1 matches at 8 bases. The CDR3 has 14 residues. Germline assignment: CDR1 SEHNR and CDR2 FQNEAQ (reference sequence). V dropped 5 bases and J dropped 8; count of bases not matched to a gene: 8. As DNA, the CDR3 is TGTGCCAGCAGCCCCGACAGGGGTTCGTATGAGCAGTTCTTC. This encodes CASSPDRGSYEQFF. The full variable domain, with the rest looked up from reference TRBV7-9 and TRBJ2-1, is DTGVSQNPRHKITKRGQNVTFRCDPISEHNRLYWYRQTLGQGPEFLTYFQNEAQLEKSRLLSDRFSAERPKGSFSTLEIQRTEQGDSAMYLCASSPDRGSYEQFFGPGTRLTVL.

V is TRBV4-1 and J is TRBJ1-2; TRBD1 agrees at 10 bases. Per the germline V gene, CDR1 is MGHRA and CDR2 is YSYEKL. CDR3 length: 17 amino acids. The V segment lost 3 bases and the J segment 6 bases; nucleotides outside the gene matches: 13. CDR3: CASSQIPTTGTGDGYTF. DNA of the CDR3: TGCGCCAGCAGCCAGATACCCACTACGGGGACAGGGGATGGCTACACCTTC.

V and J are TRBV2 and TRBJ2-1; D ambiguous. Trimming removed 8 bases from V and 9 bases from J, with 11 bases in between. The germline gives CDR1 SNHLY, CDR2 FYNNEI. The CDR3 consists of 11 residues. CDR3 residues: CASSAVGEQFF. CDR3 nucleotides: TGTGCCAGCTCCGCGGTGGGTGAGCAGTTCTTC.

The rearrangement joins TRBV29-1 to TRBJ1-1; tentatively, D is TRBD1 (6 bases). The CDR3 has 14 amino acids. V was clipped by 0 bases and J by 7 bases, with 15 bases between them. Germline-derived CDR1 and CDR2 are SQVTM and ANQGSEA. The chain's CDR3 is CSVEDGGRIVEAFF. The CDR3 bases are TGCAGCGTTGAAGATGGGGGGCGCATTGTTGAAGCTTTCTTT.

The chain is built from TRBV24-1 and TRBJ2-1, with 8 bases identical to TRBD2. The CDR3 loop spans 16 amino acids. Germline CDR1 KGHDR, CDR2 SFDVKD. The ends lost 4 bases at V and 8 bases at J; junction bases unmatched: 12. CDR3 residues: CATSDLVAGGLDEQFF. CDR3 nucleotides: TGTGCCACCAGTGACCTGGTGGCGGGGGGCCTGGATGAGCAGTTCTTC.

This chain connects TRBV3-1 (or the pseudogene TRBV3-2) to TRBJ1-1, with TRBD1 matching over 9 bases. From germline, CDR1 is LGHDT and CDR2 YNNKEL (reference sequence). CDR3 length: 17 amino acids. V shed 3 bases and J 10 bases; nucleotides not matched to a gene: 18. The CDR3 region has the DNA TGTGCCAGCAGCCAGCCCCTCGGGACAGGGCCGTCGTTTGGAGCTTTCTTT. Residues: CASSQPLGTGPSFGAFF.

This chain connects TRBV4-2 to TRBJ2-2; the D gene is possibly TRBD2 (6 bases). CDR1 and CDR2 from the germline V gene are LGHNA and YNFKEQ. The V end lost 3 bases, the J end lost 4 bases, and 12 bases lay between the germline ends. The CDR3 has 15 amino acids. Written as DNA, the CDR3 is TGTGCCAGCAGCCACCCCCCGGGACTCACCGGGGAGCTGTTTTTT. This codes for CASSHPPGLTGELFF.

The chain recombines TRBV28 with TRBJ2-2; a possible D gene is TRBD2 (7 bases). Deletions cut 3 bases from V and 4 bases from J, with 9 bases between. Germline V CDR1 and CDR2: MDHEN, SYDVKM. The CDR3 contains 14 residues. CDR3 sequence (DNA): TGTGCCAGCAGTTTGGGAGGGGGCACCGGGGAGCTGTTTTTT. Its protein is CASSLGGGTGELFF.